A single sample is the source of the 20 T cell receptor beta chains below, sequenced in a study of T cells in Graves' hyperthyroidism and ophthalmopathy. RNA transcripts provided the source from which TCR beta CDR3 regions were amplified. HTBI primers were the set used in a first-round RT-PCR of the TCR CDR3. TCRdb reprocessed the multiplex PCR reads with MiXCR, giving one entry per CDR3 protein. The sample lists 730,000 or so distinct CDR3 sequences; around 20% were seen once. The sample was blood. The origin of the receptors is a woman in her forties or fifties with Graves' hyperthyroidism that later progressed to Graves' ophthalmopathy.

At least ten counts were recorded for this clonotype. The V call is TRBV6-1, the J call TRBJ1-5; no reliable D call. Germline V lookup: CDR1 MNHNS, CDR2 SASEGT. The ends were cut back, 3 bases at V and 1 base at J, with 10 bases in the middle. CDR3 size: 15 residues. CDR3: CASSEIWSSNQPQHF. In DNA form, the CDR3 reads TGTGCCAGCAGTGAGATCTGGTCCAGCAATCAGCCCCAGCATTTT.

The rearrangement uses TRBV4-2 and TRBJ2-1, with D maybe TRBD2 (7 bases). This CDR3 is 16 amino acids long. Germline CDR1 reads LGHNA; CDR2 reads YNFKEQ. V lost 1 base and J lost 3, with 13 bases in between. The CDR3 is CASSQVGGAIYNEQFF. Here the CDR3 DNA reads TGTGCCAGCAGCCAAGTAGGGGGGGCCATCTACAATGAGCAGTTCTTC.

The J gene is TRBJ1-2, the V gene TRBV7-2, with no clear D. V dropped 3 bases and J dropped 7 bases, with 15 bases sitting between them. This CDR3 spans 14 amino acids. Germline-derived CDR1 and CDR2 are SGHTA and FQGNSA. The CDR3 nucleotides read TGTGCCAGCAGCTTCCGGGATAACAAACGTGGCTACACCTTC. It yields the protein CASSFRDNKRGYTF.

Ten or more counts support this clonotype. This chain uses TRBV7-3 with TRBJ2-5; 7 bases are a match to TRBD2. Losses at the gene ends were 4 bases for V and 2 bases for J; bases not matched to a gene: 4. The CDR3 contains 14 residues. CDR1 is SGHTA, CDR2 FQGTGA, per germline. The CDR3 protein is CASSSQGGQETQYF. Here the CDR3 DNA reads TGTGCCAGCAGCTCCCAGGGAGGGCAAGAGACCCAGTACTTC.

The genes are TRBV5-1 and TRBJ1-1; D perhaps matches TRBD1 (6 bases). CDR1 and CDR2 from the germline V gene are SGHRS and YFSETQ. The CDR3 consists of 16 residues. Trimming left V 4 bases short and J 0 bases short, with 16 bases between. CDR3 residues: CASSGSWGQVNTEAFF. The CDR3 DNA is TGCGCCAGCAGCGGCTCGTGGGGGCAAGTGAACACTGAAGCTTTCTTT.

CDR3 sequence: CASSLVGGAGDEQYF. In DNA, the CDR3 is TGTGCCAGCAGCTTAGTCGGGGGGGCCGGCGATGAGCAGTACTTC. V gene TRBV7-9 combines with J gene TRBJ2-7; TRBD2 aligns across 8 bases. CDR1 and CDR2 (germline): SEHNR, FQNEAQ (reference sequence). The CDR3 runs 15 residues. Germline trimming cut 1 base from V and 7 bases from J; bases unmatched to any gene: 9.

This clonotype has ten or more counts. The rearrangement joins TRBV12-3 or TRBV12-4 to TRBJ1-1, with 8 bases identical to TRBD1. The V segment lost 6 bases and the J segment 8 bases; nucleotides outside the gene matches: 8. The CDR3 loop spans 13 amino acids. CDR3: CASRGQGGKEAFF. CDR3 DNA sequence: TGTGCCAGCAGAGGACAGGGAGGGAAGGAAGCTTTCTTT.

The chain carries TRBV29-1 and TRBJ2-2, with D uncertain. Trimming removed 0 bases from V and 7 bases from J, with 21 bases in between. From germline, CDR1 is SQVTM and CDR2 ANQGSEA. This CDR3 spans 17 amino acids. Here the CDR3 DNA reads TGCAGCGTTGAAGATGGGTCGAACTCTGGCGCGGTCGGGGAGCTGTTTTTT. Amino acid sequence: CSVEDGSNSGAVGELFF.

This clonotype was seen more than once but under ten times. The chain is built from TRBV9 and TRBJ2-4; 10 bases align to TRBD1. The CDR3 loop spans 18 amino acids. With 2 bases clipped from V and 6 bases from J, the junction kept 14 bases outside the gene matches. Germline lookup yields CDR1 SGDLS and CDR2 YYNGEE. CDR3 DNA sequence: TGTGCCAGCAGCGTGGGACAGGGGTCCTTCTCTGATATAAACATTCAGTACTTC. As protein: CASSVGQGSFSDINIQYF.

This clonotype was recorded at least ten times. This rearrangement joins TRBV5-1 to TRBJ1-1; 8 bases agree with TRBD1. CDR1 SGHRS and CDR2 YFSETQ come from the germline V gene. V lost 5 bases, J lost 4 bases, and 4 bases stayed unmatched. The CDR3 runs to 13 residues. CDR3 region: CASRITGGTEAFF. The CDR3 nucleotides read TGCGCCAGCAGGATCACAGGGGGCACTGAAGCTTTCTTT.

CDR3 sequence reads: CASIGQIASNQPQHF. The DNA of the CDR3 is TGTGCCAGTATCGGACAGATAGCGAGCAATCAGCCCCAGCATTTT. V and J are TRBV19 and TRBJ1-5, with D possibly TRBD1 on 6 matching bases. The V gene lost 7 bases and the J gene lost 1 base, with 14 bases spanning the gap. CDR3 length: 15 amino acids. Germline V gene data show CDR1 as LNHDA and CDR2 as SQIVND (reference sequence).

This clonotype was detected only a few times. The chain links TRBV9 to TRBJ2-3; D gene uncertain. The germline gives CDR1 SGDLS, CDR2 YYNGEE. The V gene lost 0 bases and the J gene lost 0 bases, with 8 bases spanning the gap. The CDR3 is 15 amino acids. The CDR3 DNA reads as TGTGCCAGCAGCGTAGGACCTTATAGCACAGATACGCAGTATTTT. This gives the protein CASSVGPYSTDTQYF.

This clonotype was seen repeatedly, ten times or more. V usage is TRBV12-3 or TRBV12-4 and J usage is TRBJ2-1, with 7 bases aligning to TRBD1. CDR3 size: 15 residues. Losses at the gene ends were 4 bases for V and 0 bases for J; bases not matched to a gene: 3. CDR3 DNA: TGTGCCAGCAGTTGGGGACAGAGCTCCTACAATGAGCAGTTCTTC. It encodes CASSWGQSSYNEQFF.

This clonotype was seen at least ten times. The chain couples TRBV7-2 to TRBJ1-2; TRBD1 aligns across 8 bases. Germline lookup yields CDR1 SGHTA and CDR2 FQGNSA. V shed 2 bases, J shed 6 bases, and the junction held 8 bases outside the gene matches. The CDR3 runs to 15 residues. CDR3 region: CASSLPGRGRDGYTF. CDR3 bases: TGTGCCAGCAGCTTACCCGGCAGGGGGCGCGATGGCTACACCTTC.

The chain is built from TRBV9 and TRBJ2-5; D unresolved. CDR1 and CDR2 (germline): SGDLS, YYNGEE. V shed 0 bases and J shed 2 bases, with 14 bases lying between them. The CDR3 contains 16 residues. The CDR3: CASSVEGSPQQETQYF. Here the CDR3 DNA reads TGTGCCAGCAGCGTAGAGGGTAGCCCGCAACAAGAGACCCAGTACTTC.

This clonotype was detected ten times or more. The chain carries TRBV5-1 and TRBJ2-1; weak D call: TRBD2 (5 bases). The germline V gene encodes CDR1 SGHRS and CDR2 YFSETQ. Trimming removed 4 bases at V and 0 bases at J, with 17 bases between. The CDR3 covers 17 residues. CDR3 in DNA: TGCGCCAGCAGCCACTGGGAGAAGTCGAGCTCCTACAATGAGCAGTTCTTC. This encodes CASSHWEKSSSYNEQFF.

This clonotype was detected many times. The chain couples TRBV6-2 or TRBV6-3 to TRBJ2-5, with 8 bases aligning to TRBD1. This CDR3 has 17 amino acids. The V gene end was trimmed by 6 bases and the J gene end by 1 base; junction bases not matched to a gene: 13. Germline V gene sequence: CDR1 MNHEY, CDR2 SVGEGT. The CDR3 loop reads CASRYRLSGTGQETQYF. The CDR3 region has the DNA TGTGCCAGCAGGTACCGTTTGTCCGGGACAGGCCAAGAGACCCAGTACTTC.

This clonotype was detected ten times or more. The rearrangement uses TRBV5-1 and TRBJ2-5; TRBD2 matches 7 bases. The trim removed 1 base at V and 4 bases at J, leaving 7 bases unmatched. The CDR3 totals 15 residues. Per germline, CDR1 SGHRS and CDR2 YFSETQ. The CDR3 DNA sequence: TGCGCCAGCAGCTTGCTGGGGGGGAGACCAGAGACCCAGTACTTC. As protein: CASSLLGGRPETQYF. Drawing the rest from reference TRBV5-1 and TRBJ2-5, the complete variable domain is KAGVTQTPRYLIKTRGQQVTLSCSPISGHRSVSWYQQTPGQGLQFLFEYFSETQRNKGNFPGRFSGRQFSNSRSEMNVSTLELGDSALYLCASSLLGGRPETQYFGPGTRLLVL.

The CDR3, as DNA: TGTGCCAGCAGTTCGGTCCTGAATGAGCAGTTCTTC. It encodes CASSSVLNEQFF. This chain uses TRBV12-3 or TRBV12-4 with TRBJ2-1, with D unresolved. The CDR3 is made up of 12 amino acids. V gave up 4 bases and J gave up 7 bases, with 8 bases separating them.

The table lists this clonotype with many counts. V and J are TRBV10-3 and TRBJ2-7; D gene uncertain. This CDR3 is 14 amino acids long. Germline assignment: CDR1 ENHRY and CDR2 SYGVKD. V was clipped by 6 bases and J by 3 bases, with 15 bases between them. The CDR3 loop is CAIRANRSSYEQYF. CDR3 bases: TGTGCCATCAGGGCCAACCGCAGCAGCTACGAGCAGTACTTC.